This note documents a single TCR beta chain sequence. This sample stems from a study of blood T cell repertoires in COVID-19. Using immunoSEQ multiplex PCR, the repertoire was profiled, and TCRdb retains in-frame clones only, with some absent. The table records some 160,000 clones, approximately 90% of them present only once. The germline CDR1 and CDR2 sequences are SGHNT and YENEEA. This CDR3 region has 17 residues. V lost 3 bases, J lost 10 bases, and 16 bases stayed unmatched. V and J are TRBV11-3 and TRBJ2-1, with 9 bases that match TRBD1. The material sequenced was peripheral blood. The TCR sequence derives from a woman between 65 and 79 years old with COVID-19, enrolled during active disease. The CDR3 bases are TGTGCCAGCAGCTTGGAAACACCCTGGGACAGGGCTAGCGAGCAGTTCTTC. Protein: CASSLETPWDRASEQFF.